The 5 T cell receptor beta chains presented below share a single source sample, sequenced in a study of T-cell memory formation after mild COVID-19. MiXCR was run by TCRdb on the 5' RACE reads, yielding one entry per CDR3 protein. This sample has roughly 580,000 distinct CDR3 sequences; more than 15% occur once, and the top ten carry 9.5% to 15%. The sample was PBMCs or a T cell subset sorted from them (not recorded which). These TCRs come from an adult woman who had mild COVID-19 (a few samples of this study predate the infection). Cell type and time point are not known.

This chain links TRBV18 with TRBJ2-2; 7 bases align to TRBD1. The germline CDR1 and CDR2 sequences are KGHSH and LQKENI. The CDR3 has 15 amino acids. Trimming cost V 1 base and J 6 bases; bases outside gene matches: 5. Written as DNA, the CDR3 is TGTGCCAGCTCACCACAGGGGGCTCTATCCGGGGAGCTGTTTTTT. The encoded protein is CASSPQGALSGELFF.

The chain is built from TRBV11-2 and TRBJ2-7, with 9 nucleotides matching TRBD2. The CDR3 is 16 residues long. J was trimmed by 3 bases and V by 1 base; bases with no gene match: 7. In germline, CDR1 is SGHAT, CDR2 FQNNGV. Here the CDR3 DNA reads TGTGCCAGCAGCTTAGTGACTAGCGGACCAATCTACGAGCAGTACTTC. Translation gives CASSLVTSGPIYEQYF. Full variable domain (rest looked up from reference TRBV11-2 and TRBJ2-7): EAGVAQSPRYKIIEKRQSVAFWCNPISGHATLYWYQQILGQGPKLLIQFQNNGVVDDSQLPKDRFSAERLKGVDSTLKIQPAKLEDSAVYLCASSLVTSGPIYEQYFGPGTRLTVT.

This clonotype was picked up many times. This sequence joins TRBV29-1 and TRBJ2-1; no definite D call. Germline assignment: CDR1 SQVTM and CDR2 ANQGSEA. This CDR3 comprises 13 residues. The V gene lost 3 bases and the J gene lost 5 bases, with 11 bases spanning the gap. CDR3 sequence: CSVEGKNNNEQFF. The DNA of the CDR3 is TGCAGCGTTGAGGGAAAAAACAACAATGAGCAGTTCTTC.

This chain joins TRBV6-1 and TRBJ2-7, with 15 bases identical to TRBD2. J gave up 0 bases and V 6 bases, and 15 bases lay outside the gene matches. Germline values: CDR1 MNHNS, CDR2 SASEGT. CDR3 size: 20 residues. In DNA form, the CDR3 reads TGTGCCAGCAGCCGGCACATCCCCGGGACTAGCGGGGGGATCTCCTACGAGCAGTACTTC. This encodes CASSRHIPGTSGGISYEQYF.

The sample holds a few counts of this clonotype. V and J are TRBV29-1 and TRBJ2-1; TRBD1 is a possible D gene (6 bases). This CDR3 has 16 residues. CDR1 is SQVTM, CDR2 ANQGSEA, per germline. Trimming cost V 3 bases and J 2 bases, with 17 bases left between them. The CDR3 sequence: CSVEELEGTTYNEQFF. In DNA form, the CDR3 reads TGCAGCGTTGAGGAGTTAGAGGGGACAACCTACAATGAGCAGTTCTTC.